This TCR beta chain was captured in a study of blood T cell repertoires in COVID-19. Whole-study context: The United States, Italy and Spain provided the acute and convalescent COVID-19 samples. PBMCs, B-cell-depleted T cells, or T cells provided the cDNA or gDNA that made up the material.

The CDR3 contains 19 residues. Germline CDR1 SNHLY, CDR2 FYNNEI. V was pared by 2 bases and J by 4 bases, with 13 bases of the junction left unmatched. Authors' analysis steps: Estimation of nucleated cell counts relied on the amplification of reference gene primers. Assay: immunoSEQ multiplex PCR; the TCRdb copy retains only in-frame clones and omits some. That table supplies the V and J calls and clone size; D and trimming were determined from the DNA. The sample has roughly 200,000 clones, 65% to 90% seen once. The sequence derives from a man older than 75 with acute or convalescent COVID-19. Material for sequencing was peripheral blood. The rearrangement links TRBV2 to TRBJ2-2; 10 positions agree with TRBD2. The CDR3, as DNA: TGTGCCAGCAGTGAACCCTCTAGCGGGAGCGTGCTGGGCACCGGGGAGCTGTTTTTT. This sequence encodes CASSEPSSGSVLGTGELFF. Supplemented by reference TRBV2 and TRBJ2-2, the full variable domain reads EPEVTQTPSHQVTQMGQEVILRCVPISNHLYFYWYRQILGQKVEFLVSFYNNEISEKSEIFDDQFSVERPDGSNFTLKIRSTKLEDSAMYFCASSEPSSGSVLGTGELFFGEGSRLTVL.